A selection of T cell receptor beta chains follows, all from one sample in a study of shared clonotypes between healthy human individuals. Here immunoSEQ multiplex PCR was the method, and the copy in TCRdb shows in-frame clones only, minus some. The sample contains approximately 600,000 clones, approximately 95% of which appear only once. Sequencing used naive CD8+ T cells sorted from blood. These receptor sequences come from a woman aged 25-40 years in good health. Each CDR3 is given with its conserved first and last residue. A D gene is named only where the DNA matches it firmly. For some rows the clone size is stated as once, few or many, or as a class when expanded; others skip it.

J: TRBJ2-1; size: -; V: TRBV5-6; D: TRBD2; DNA: TGTGCCAGCAGCTTGGCCTTAGCGGGAAGGGGAAATGAGCAGTTCTTC; CDR3: CASSLALAGRGNEQFF
J: TRBJ1-2; size: -; V: TRBV29-1; D: -; DNA: TGCAGCGTTGAAGATCGTCTAGCCTATGGCTACACCTTC; CDR3: CSVEDRLAYGYTF
J: TRBJ2-7; size: -; V: TRBV28; D: TRBD2; DNA: TGTGCCAGCAGTTTAGTGGTGAGGACTAGAAGCCCCTACGAGCAGTACTTC; CDR3: CASSLVVRTRSPYEQYF
J: TRBJ1-5; size: -; V: TRBV19; D: -; DNA: TGTGCCAGTAGTATAGTGGAAATCTTCCGTCAGCCCCAGCATTTT; CDR3: CASSIVEIFRQPQHF
J: TRBJ2-3; size: -; V: TRBV29-1; D: -; DNA: TGCAGCGTAGGACGGGGAGGCACAGATACGCAGTATTTT; CDR3: CSVGRGGTDTQYF
J: TRBJ2-3; size: once; V: TRBV4-1; D: TRBD1; DNA: TGCGCCAGCAGTCCGGGACAGGGGGCCTCCTTTAGGGATACGCAGTATTTT; CDR3: CASSPGQGASFRDTQYF
J: TRBJ2-3; size: once; V: TRBV10-1; D: TRBD1; DNA: TGCGCCAACCTCGACAGGGCCTCCACAGATACGCAGTATTTT; CDR3: CANLDRASTDTQYF
J: TRBJ1-1; size: -; V: TRBV5-5; D: -; DNA: TGTGCCAGCAGCTTGGGAGGGACCCACGCTGAAGCTTTCTTT; CDR3: CASSLGGTHAEAFF
J: TRBJ2-3; size: -; V: TRBV5-6; D: TRBD2; DNA: TGTGCCAGCAGCTTGGAAGGACTAGCGGATAGCACAGATACGCAGTATTTT; CDR3: CASSLEGLADSTDTQYF
J: TRBJ2-1; size: -; V: TRBV29-1; D: -; DNA: TGCAGCGTTGCGGACCTAGCTTTCTACAATGAGCAGTTCTTC; CDR3: CSVADLAFYNEQFF
J: TRBJ2-1; size: -; V: TRBV28; D: -; DNA: TGTGCCAGCAGTTTCCCCCAAAGGGGAGGAGGGTCCTACAATGAGCAGTTCTTC; CDR3: CASSFPQRGGGSYNEQFF
J: TRBJ2-2; size: once; V: TRBV19; D: TRBD2; DNA: TGTGCCAGTAGTATAGGTTCCAGCGGGGTTAGTAGAGGGGAGCTGTTTTTT; CDR3: CASSIGSSGVSRGELFF
J: TRBJ1-5; size: -; V: TRBV6-6; D: -; DNA: TGTGCCAGCAGTCCACAGGTCAATCAGCCCCAGCATTTT; CDR3: CASSPQVNQPQHF
J: TRBJ1-1; size: once; V: TRBV28; D: TRBD1; DNA: TGTGCCAGCAGTCTCCGGACAGGAGCTGAAGCTTTCTTT; CDR3: CASSLRTGAEAFF
J: TRBJ1-3; size: -; V: TRBV19; D: -; DNA: TGTGCCAGTAGTACCGCGCCACTTACAGGGGGAAACACCATATATTTT; CDR3: CASSTAPLTGGNTIYF
J: TRBJ2-7; size: -; V: TRBV19; D: -; DNA: TGTGCCAGTAGTATAGACATCTTCGGGGTATACGAGCAGTACTTC; CDR3: CASSIDIFGVYEQYF
J: TRBJ1-5; size: -; V: TRBV29-1; D: -; DNA: TGCAGCTTCACTACAGGTGATAGCAATCAGCCCCAGCATTTT; CDR3: CSFTTGDSNQPQHF
J: TRBJ2-3; size: -; V: TRBV6-1; D: TRBD2; DNA: TGTGCCAGCAGTGAACGCGGGAGGCCCTCCGTAGATACGCAGTATTTT; CDR3: CASSERGRPSVDTQYF
J: TRBJ2-7; size: -; V: TRBV6-5; D: TRBD1; DNA: TGTGCCAGCAGTCAGGGGGACAGCCCAAGGTACGAGCAGTACTTC; CDR3: CASSQGDSPRYEQYF
J: TRBJ2-7; size: -; V: TRBV27; D: -; DNA: TGTGCCAGCAGTTTCTCCGGATCCTACTACGAGCAGTACTTC; CDR3: CASSFSGSYYEQYF
J: TRBJ2-2; size: -; V: TRBV27; D: -; DNA: TGTGCCAGCAGTTTAAAAGGGAGTGTATTCACCGGGGAGCTGTTTTTT; CDR3: CASSLKGSVFTGELFF